This T cell receptor beta chain was identified during a study of shared clonotypes between healthy human individuals. Germline CDR1 and CDR2: MNHNS and SASEGT. CDR3 length: 11 amino acids. The V gene lost 1 base and the J gene lost 7 bases, with 4 bases spanning the gap. Repertoires were generated with immunoSEQ multiplex PCR, while TCRdb's copy carries only in-frame clones and drops some. The sample has over 850,000 clones, 75% to 85% seen once; the top ten hold roughly 0.56%. The chain has TRBV6-1 and TRBJ1-2; no reliable D call. This sequence was found in a young man in good health. Some clones in this sample may be carry-over from other donors' samples. The source material was memory CD4+ T cells from PBMCs. Subset meaning: CD45RA-negative fraction. The CDR3 loop reads CASSEVFGYTF. DNA of the CDR3: TGTGCCAGCAGTGAAGTATTTGGCTACACCTTC.